One TCR beta chain is described in this entry. Its antigen is still unknown. TCR beta libraries were built from RNA through three nested multiplex PCR rounds using modified ARM-PCR. TCRB cDNA was made from 0.4 to 0.6 ug total RNA. TCRdb passed the multiplex PCR reads through MiXCR, listing each CDR3 protein once. The sample has 10,000 or so distinct CDR3 sequences, roughly 71% seen once; the top ten hold about 43%. The source of the sample is a study of tumor-infiltrating lymphocytes in glioblastoma multiforme. Study-level points and caveats: Only one glioblastoma patient had TCR and mutation analysis. Functional subtype sorting of these T cells was not performed. Unequal TCR RNA per T cell might skew measured clone sizes.

The CDR3 totals 17 residues. The V segment lost 2 bases and the J segment 1 base; nucleotides outside the gene matches: 3. CDR1 LGHNA and CDR2 YNFKEQ come from the germline V gene. The V and J genes are TRBV4-2 and TRBJ2-1, with 12 nucleotides matching TRBD2. The origin of this receptor is a male donor with glioblastoma. Sequences were obtained from brain tumor tissue. CDR3 sequence reads: CASSQLTSGGSYNEQFF. For the CDR3, the DNA is TGTGCCAGCAGCCAATTGACTAGCGGGGGATCCTACAATGAGCAGTTCTTC.